These 15 T cell receptor beta chains were sequenced from one sample in a study of regulatory T cells in long-lasting Graves disease. Sequencing libraries for TCR beta were prepared with iRepertoire HTBI primers and Arm-PCR of CDR3 regions. MiXCR, applied by TCRdb to the multiplex PCR reads, yields one record per CDR3 protein. Of roughly 500,000 distinct CDR3 sequences listed, less than 25% were seen once; the top ten hold about 7.8%. The time point is: persistent/refractory GD, antithyroid drugs over 5 years with positive TRAb. The TCR library was made from RNA that had been extracted from PBMCs in TRIzol. This specimen consisted of peripheral blood mononuclear cells (PBMCs), obtained when the disease was refractory, from a patient treated with antithyroid drugs. These receptors were obtained from a female donor with Graves disease.

This clonotype was counted many times. The chain has TRBV28 and TRBJ1-1, with D perhaps matching TRBD1 (6 bases). The germline V and J ends were trimmed by 3 bases and 5 bases, with 10 bases remaining between them. This CDR3 contains 13 residues. Germline lookup yields CDR1 MDHEN and CDR2 SYDVKM. CDR3 bases: TGTGCCAGCAGTTTTGATCAGGGGACTGAAGCTTTCTTT. This encodes CASSFDQGTEAFF.

Notes on this clonotype: Just one base apart from a much larger clone, this may be a read error. V gene TRBV6-1 combines with J gene TRBJ2-1; 10 bases fit TRBD2. This CDR3 comprises 16 residues. Germline CDR1 reads MNHNS; CDR2 reads SASEGT. In DNA form, the CDR3 reads TGTGCCAGCTCTTTCTCTAGCGGGAGAACCTACAATGAGAAGTTCTTC. Translated: CASSFSSGRTYNEKFF.

A few counts support this clonotype. Its ends do not fully match the called genes, so a read error is possible. The genes are TRBV5-1 and TRBJ2-7; D remains ambiguous. CDR1 and CDR2 (germline): SGHRS, YFSETQ. The length of the CDR3 is 14 residues. CDR3 residues: CASSLEPGSHEQYF. The DNA of the CDR3 is TGCGCCAGCAGCTTGGAACCGGGCTCCCACGAGCAGTACTTC.

This clonotype has just a few counts. The chain joins TRBV20-1 to TRBJ1-6; D remains ambiguous. Looked up from germline, CDR1 is DFQATT and CDR2 is SNEGSKA (reference sequence). V was shortened by 6 bases and J by 7 bases, with 19 bases between the two germline ends. There are 15 residues in the CDR3. DNA for the CDR3: TGCAGTGCCACTGTTGATGCCTCCTCAAATTCACCCCTCCACTTT. It encodes CSATVDASSNSPLHF.

This clonotype was seen at least ten times. The chain couples TRBV28 to TRBJ2-5; unclear D gene. Germline-derived CDR1 and CDR2 are MDHEN and SYDVKM. There are 18 residues in the CDR3. The V and J ends lost 6 bases and 4 bases respectively, with 27 bases between them. CDR3 in DNA: TGTGCCAGCAGCGTTAACTACGGCCTGGGGTTTTCGTTAGAGACCCAGTACTTC. This codes for CASSVNYGLGFSLETQYF.

This rearrangement joins TRBV28 to TRBJ1-2; D is unclear. Trimming removed 6 bases from V and 1 base from J, with 12 bases in between. Germline CDR1 MDHEN, CDR2 SYDVKM. This CDR3 has 14 amino acids. CDR3 DNA: TGTGCCAGCAGCCCTTATGAGCTTAACTATGGCTACACCTTC. This codes for CASSPYELNYGYTF.

This clonotype came up a few times. The J gene is TRBJ2-4, the V gene TRBV4-1; D not certain. CDR3 length equals 16 residues. The V gene lost 0 bases and the J gene lost 6 bases, with 15 bases spanning the gap. Germline V gene data show CDR1 as MGHRA and CDR2 as YSYEKL. For the CDR3, the DNA is TGCGCCAGCAGCCAAGATTTCAGGTCCCCCGCAAACATTCAGTACTTC. Translation: CASSQDFRSPANIQYF.

This clonotype has just a few counts. V usage is TRBV5-4 and J usage is TRBJ1-2; unclear D gene. Germline V gives CDR1 SGHNT, CDR2 YYREEE (reference sequence). Trimming stripped 3 bases from V and 3 bases from J, with 15 bases between. There are 15 residues in the CDR3. The CDR3 region is CASSWPGEGYYGYTF. Here the CDR3 DNA reads TGTGCCAGCAGCTGGCCCGGGGAAGGCTACTATGGCTACACCTTC.

This chain links TRBV15 with TRBJ2-7; 10 bases are shared with TRBD2. The CDR3 runs 15 residues. V was pared by 4 bases and J by 2 bases, with 5 bases of the junction left unmatched. Per the germline V gene, CDR1 is LNHNV and CDR2 is YYDKDF (reference sequence). CDR3 nucleotide sequence: TGTGCCACCAGCACAGGACTAGCGGCCGCCTACGAGCAGTACTTC. It encodes CATSTGLAAAYEQYF.

There are many counts of this clonotype. V usage is TRBV6-1 and J usage is TRBJ1-1, with TRBD1 identical over 8 bases. This CDR3 spans 14 amino acids. V dropped 5 bases and J dropped 2; count of bases not matched to a gene: 4. Germline V gene sequence: CDR1 MNHNS, CDR2 SASEGT. This CDR3 is CASSQGALNTEAFF. The DNA of the CDR3 is TGTGCCAGCAGTCAGGGGGCGCTTAACACTGAAGCTTTCTTT.

This clonotype was seen a few times. The chain combines TRBV7-3 with TRBJ1-5; no reliable D call. The length of the CDR3 is 12 residues. Germline lookup yields CDR1 SGHTA and CDR2 FQGTGA. Here the CDR3 reads CPTALRNQPQHF. In DNA, the CDR3 is TGTCCAACAGCGTTAAGAAATCAGCCCCAGCATTTT.

V is TRBV28 and J is TRBJ1-5, with 9 bases matching TRBD1. V shed 10 bases, J shed 4 bases, and the junction held 8 bases outside the gene matches. CDR3 length: 14 amino acids. Germline V gives CDR1 MDHEN, CDR2 SYDVKM. CDR3 sequence reads: CAIGSGTGNQPQHF. The CDR3 DNA reads TGTGCCATAGGATCCGGGACAGGGAATCAGCCCCAGCATTTT.

This clonotype was observed at least ten times. The chain employs TRBV7-2 and TRBJ2-7, with 12 bases aligning to TRBD2. Germline lookup yields CDR1 SGHTA and CDR2 FQGNSA. V lost 5 bases to trimming and J lost 9 bases; unmatched junction nucleotides: 11. The CDR3 covers 15 residues. In DNA form, the CDR3 reads TGTGCCAGCAGCCCCAGACTAGCGGGAGCCCCCCGGCAGTACTTC. Translation: CASSPRLAGAPRQYF.

This clonotype was counted ten times or more. The rearrangement uses TRBV28 and TRBJ1-4; D is undetermined. Trimming removed 6 bases from V and 4 bases from J, with 9 bases in between. Germline CDR1 MDHEN, CDR2 SYDVKM. The CDR3 consists of 13 residues. CDR3 nucleotides: TGTGCCAGCAGCCGGGTTTATAATGAAAAACTGTTTTTT. Amino acids: CASSRVYNEKLFF.

In its sample, this clonotype was seen many times. J is TRBJ2-5 and V is TRBV11-2; a possible D gene is TRBD1 (6 bases). Germline CDR1 reads SGHAT; CDR2 reads FQNNGV. This CDR3 has 13 amino acids. The V end lost 4 bases, the J end lost 4 bases, and 10 bases lay between the germline ends. The chain's CDR3 is CASSSYRVETQYF. The CDR3 region has the DNA TGTGCCAGCAGCTCCTACAGGGTAGAGACCCAGTACTTC.